A selection of T cell receptor beta chains follows, all from one sample in a study of T cell responses to AZD1222 COVID-19 vaccine. Assay: immunoSEQ multiplex PCR; the TCRdb copy retains only in-frame clones and omits some. The table lists 100,000 to 150,000 clones, approximately 88% of them singletons. The sample in question was peripheral blood, obtained on day 0 of AZD1222 vaccination. Every receptor here comes from an adult in good health. CDR3s include the opening cysteine and the closing phenylalanine or tryptophan. The order of the fields is D gene, J gene, clone size, V gene, CDR3 DNA, CDR3 protein. The D gene is left open where the match is weak. Clone size is shown for a subset of rows, as once, few, many or a class of expanded clone.

d_call: NA; j_call: TRBJ2-1; clone_size: NA; v_call: TRBV7-9; cdr3_nt: TGTGCCAGCAGCTTAGTCAGCTACGAGCAGTTCTTC; cdr3_aa: CASSLVSYEQFF
d_call: TRBD1; j_call: TRBJ2-6; clone_size: NA; v_call: TRBV7-9; cdr3_nt: TGTGCCAGCAACCCAATGGGGACAGGCCTCTCTGGGGCCAACGTCCTGACTTTC; cdr3_aa: CASNPMGTGLSGANVLTF
d_call: TRBD1; j_call: TRBJ2-2; clone_size: once; v_call: TRBV7-3; cdr3_nt: TGTGCCAGCAGCTGGGGACAGGGAAAAACCGGGGAGCTGTTTTTT; cdr3_aa: CASSWGQGKTGELFF
d_call: TRBD1; j_call: TRBJ1-6; clone_size: NA; v_call: TRBV11-1; cdr3_nt: TGTGCCAGCAGCCTAAACCCGACAGGGAATAATTCACCCCTCCACTTT; cdr3_aa: CASSLNPTGNNSPLHF
d_call: NA; j_call: TRBJ1-4; clone_size: NA; v_call: TRBV30; cdr3_nt: TGTGCCTGGAGTGTACAGACAGGTGAAAAACTGTTTTTT; cdr3_aa: CAWSVQTGEKLFF
d_call: NA; j_call: TRBJ2-3; clone_size: NA; v_call: TRBV4-3; cdr3_nt: TGCGCCAGCAGCCAAGCGATAGGAGGAGATACGCAGTATTTT; cdr3_aa: CASSQAIGGDTQYF
d_call: TRBD2; j_call: TRBJ2-2; clone_size: NA; v_call: TRBV6-5; cdr3_nt: TGTGCCAGCATTAGACTAGCGGGGGACACCGGGGAGCTGTTTTTT; cdr3_aa: CASIRLAGDTGELFF
d_call: NA; j_call: TRBJ1-5; clone_size: NA; v_call: TRBV7-6; cdr3_nt: TGTGCCAGCAGCTCCCAGGCTAATAGCAATCAGCCCCAGCATTTT; cdr3_aa: CASSSQANSNQPQHF
d_call: NA; j_call: TRBJ1-2; clone_size: once; v_call: TRBV29-1; cdr3_nt: TGCAGCGTTGGGGGCCAGGACATGACCTACTATGGCTACACCTTC; cdr3_aa: CSVGGQDMTYYGYTF
d_call: TRBD2; j_call: TRBJ2-1; clone_size: NA; v_call: TRBV2; cdr3_nt: TGTGCCAGCAGGGGACTAGCGGGAGGGAGATACAATGAGCAGTTCTTC; cdr3_aa: CASRGLAGGRYNEQFF
d_call: TRBD2; j_call: TRBJ2-1; clone_size: NA; v_call: TRBV11-3; cdr3_nt: TGTGCCAGCAGAAAAACGGGAGGGCCAACGTTCTTC; cdr3_aa: CASRKTGGPTFF
d_call: NA; j_call: TRBJ2-3; clone_size: NA; v_call: TRBV5-4; cdr3_nt: TGTGCCAGCAGCCCCAGGCAGTCTGGGGATACGCAGTATTTT; cdr3_aa: CASSPRQSGDTQYF
d_call: NA; j_call: TRBJ1-1; clone_size: few; v_call: TRBV28; cdr3_nt: TGTGCCAGCAGTTTGGCTCTCTTAGAAGCTTTCTTT; cdr3_aa: CASSLALLEAFF
d_call: NA; j_call: TRBJ1-4; clone_size: once; v_call: TRBV7-9; cdr3_nt: TGTGCCAGCAGTCAGATCCTTAATGAAAAACTGTTTTTT; cdr3_aa: CASSQILNEKLFF
d_call: NA; j_call: TRBJ2-3; clone_size: once; v_call: TRBV10-1; cdr3_nt: TGCGCCAGCAGTGAGTCTGGGACCTCTATCCGAGATACGCAGTATTTT; cdr3_aa: CASSESGTSIRDTQYF
d_call: NA; j_call: TRBJ2-7; clone_size: NA; v_call: TRBV19; cdr3_nt: TGTGCCAGTATCGGGCAGAACCTCTACGAGCAGTACTTC; cdr3_aa: CASIGQNLYEQYF
d_call: NA; j_call: TRBJ2-7; clone_size: NA; v_call: TRBV9; cdr3_nt: TGTGCCAGCAGCGTATCCCTATCTAGCGTCCACGAGCAGTACTTC; cdr3_aa: CASSVSLSSVHEQYF
d_call: TRBD2; j_call: TRBJ2-5; clone_size: NA; v_call: TRBV7-9; cdr3_nt: TGTGCCAGCAGCCGGACTAGCGGGGCCGAGACCCAGTACTTC; cdr3_aa: CASSRTSGAETQYF
d_call: TRBD1; j_call: TRBJ2-2; clone_size: NA; v_call: TRBV7-3; cdr3_nt: TGTGCCAGCAGCGCCGGGACAGGGGTTGCCGGGGAGCTGTTTTTT; cdr3_aa: CASSAGTGVAGELFF
d_call: TRBD1; j_call: TRBJ1-6; clone_size: NA; v_call: TRBV7-9; cdr3_nt: TGTGCCAGCAGCTCTACAGTAGGGGGCGCGGAATCACCCCTCCACTTT; cdr3_aa: CASSSTVGGAESPLHF
d_call: NA; j_call: TRBJ1-3; clone_size: NA; v_call: TRBV24-1; cdr3_nt: TGTGCCACCAGGGACACTGGAAACACCATATATTTT; cdr3_aa: CATRDTGNTIYF
d_call: NA; j_call: TRBJ1-4; clone_size: NA; v_call: TRBV6-2/TRBV6-3; cdr3_nt: TGTGCCAGCAGTTACTCCCGACCGGGAAGTGGTGAAAAACTGTTTTTT; cdr3_aa: CASSYSRPGSGEKLFF
d_call: NA; j_call: TRBJ1-5; clone_size: NA; v_call: TRBV2; cdr3_nt: TGTGCCAGCAGTGTCCAAAGCGGCAATCAGCCCCAGCATTTT; cdr3_aa: CASSVQSGNQPQHF
d_call: TRBD2; j_call: TRBJ2-1; clone_size: NA; v_call: TRBV19; cdr3_nt: TGTGCCAGTAGTAGCGCCGGGACTACATTCAATGAGCAGTTCTTC; cdr3_aa: CASSSAGTTFNEQFF
d_call: NA; j_call: TRBJ1-1; clone_size: once; v_call: TRBV6-5; cdr3_nt: TGTGCCAGCAGTTATATGCCAGCGATGAACACTGAAGCTTTCTTT; cdr3_aa: CASSYMPAMNTEAFF
d_call: TRBD2; j_call: TRBJ2-1; clone_size: NA; v_call: TRBV7-7; cdr3_nt: TGTGCTAGCAGCCCGCGGGGGGTCCTGGATAATGAGCAGTTCTTC; cdr3_aa: CASSPRGVLDNEQFF